This entry describes one T cell receptor beta chain. Its target is unknown. These data originate in a study of T cells expressing NK-cell markers. Study-wide context: Serological testing identified most of the eight sequenced donors as HCMV-seropositive and one as seronegative. Findings of the study overall: For 6 or 7 donors, the dominant NKG2C+ clonotypes made up roughly 1.0-7.0% of their CD8+ T cells. One observes that, in a handful of donors, these clonotypes were also the leading ones within the CD3+CD56-NKG2C+ fraction. The study left the HCMV specificity of expanded NKG2C+ T cell clones unresolved.

TCRdb reprocessed the 5' RACE reads and keeps a single row for each CDR3 protein, giving no DNA. Its clone listing holds hundreds of thousands of distinct CDR3 sequences. Germline V gives CDR1 SEHNR, CDR2 FQNEAQ (reference sequence). CDR3 size: 15 residues. The receptor's source is a man between 18 and 29 years old in good health. Sequencing was done on a sample of blood T cells: a sorted CD56 or NKG2C T cell subset, CD4+ or CD8+ T cells, or bulk PBMC T cells (not recorded which). The chain recombines TRBV7-9 with TRBJ2-1; the D call of TRBD2 rests on TCRdb alone, since no DNA is present to check it. This chain's CDR3 is CASSLTSGSHNEQFF.